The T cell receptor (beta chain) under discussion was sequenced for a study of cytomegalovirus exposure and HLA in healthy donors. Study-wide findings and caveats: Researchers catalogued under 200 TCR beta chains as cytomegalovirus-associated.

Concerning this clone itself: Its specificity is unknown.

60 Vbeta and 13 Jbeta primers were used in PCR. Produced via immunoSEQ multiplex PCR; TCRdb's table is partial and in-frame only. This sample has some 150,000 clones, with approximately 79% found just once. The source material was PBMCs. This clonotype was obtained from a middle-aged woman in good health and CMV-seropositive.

The CDR3 loop is CASSQTSSGGSYNEQFF. DNA for the CDR3: TGCGCCAGCAGCCAAACTTCAAGCGGGGGCTCCTACAATGAGCAGTTCTTC. This chain links TRBV4-1 with TRBJ2-1; 8 bases agree with TRBD2. CDR1 and CDR2 (germline): MGHRA, YSYEKL. The junction had 6 bases not matched to a gene; V was cut back by 2 bases and J by 0 bases. The CDR3 spans 17 residues.